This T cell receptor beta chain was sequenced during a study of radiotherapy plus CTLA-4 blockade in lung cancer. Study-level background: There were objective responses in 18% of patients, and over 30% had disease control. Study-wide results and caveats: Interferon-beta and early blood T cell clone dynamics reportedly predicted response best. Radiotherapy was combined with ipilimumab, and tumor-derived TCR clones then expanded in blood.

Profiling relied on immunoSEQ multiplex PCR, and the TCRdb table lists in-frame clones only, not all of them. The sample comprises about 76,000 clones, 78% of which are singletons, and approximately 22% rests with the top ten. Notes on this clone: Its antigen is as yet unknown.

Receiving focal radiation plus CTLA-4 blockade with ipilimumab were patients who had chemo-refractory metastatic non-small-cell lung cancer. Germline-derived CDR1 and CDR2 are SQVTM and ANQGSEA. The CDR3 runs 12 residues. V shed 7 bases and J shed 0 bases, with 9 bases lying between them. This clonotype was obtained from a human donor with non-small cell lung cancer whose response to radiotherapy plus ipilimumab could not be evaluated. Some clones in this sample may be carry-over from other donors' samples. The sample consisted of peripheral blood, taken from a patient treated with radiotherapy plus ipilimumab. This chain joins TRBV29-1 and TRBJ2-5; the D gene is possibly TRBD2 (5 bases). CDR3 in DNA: TGCAGCGGGCTAGCCAACCAAGAGACCCAGTACTTC. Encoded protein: CSGLANQETQYF.